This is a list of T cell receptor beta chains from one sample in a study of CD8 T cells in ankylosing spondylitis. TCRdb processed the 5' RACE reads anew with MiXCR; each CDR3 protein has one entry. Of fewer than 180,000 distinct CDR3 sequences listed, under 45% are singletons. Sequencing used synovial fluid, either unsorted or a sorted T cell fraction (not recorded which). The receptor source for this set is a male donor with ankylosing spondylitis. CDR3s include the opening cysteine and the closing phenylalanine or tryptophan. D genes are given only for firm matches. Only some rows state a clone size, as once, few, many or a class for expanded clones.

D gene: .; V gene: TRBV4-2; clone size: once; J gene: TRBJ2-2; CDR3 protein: CASSQVVAVLTGELFF; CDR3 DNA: TGTGCCAGCAGCCAAGTGGTAGCGGTCCTCACCGGGGAGCTGTTTTTT
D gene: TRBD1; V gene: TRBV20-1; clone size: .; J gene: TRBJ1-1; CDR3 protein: CSASFITGGNTEAFF; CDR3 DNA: TGCAGTGCTAGTTTTATTACAGGGGGGAACACTGAAGCTTTCTTT
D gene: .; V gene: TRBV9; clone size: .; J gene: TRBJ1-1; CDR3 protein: CASSRRSTNTEAFF; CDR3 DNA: TGTGCCAGCAGCCGCAGGTCCACCAACACTGAAGCTTTCTTT
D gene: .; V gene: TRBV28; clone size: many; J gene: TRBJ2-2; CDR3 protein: CASSLYAENTGELFF; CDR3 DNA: TGTGCCAGCAGTTTATATGCAGAGAACACCGGGGAGCTGTTTTTT
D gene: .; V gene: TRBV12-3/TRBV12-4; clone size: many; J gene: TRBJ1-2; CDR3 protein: CASSPSDGGDYGYTF; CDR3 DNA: TGTGCCAGCAGTCCCTCAGATGGAGGCGACTATGGCTACACCTTC
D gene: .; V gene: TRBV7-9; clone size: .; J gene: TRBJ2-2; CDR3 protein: CASNHRAGELFF; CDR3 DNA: TGTGCCAGCAACCACAGGGCCGGGGAGCTGTTTTTT
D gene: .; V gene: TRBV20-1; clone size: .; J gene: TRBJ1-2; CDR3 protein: CSANNPGRGYTF; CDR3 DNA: TGCAGTGCTAATAATCCTGGTCGCGGCTACACCTTC
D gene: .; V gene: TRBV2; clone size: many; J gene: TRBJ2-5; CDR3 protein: CASSQYGETQYF; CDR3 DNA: TGTGCCAGCAGTCAATATGGGGAGACCCAGTACTTC
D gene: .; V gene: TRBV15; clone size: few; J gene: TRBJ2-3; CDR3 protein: CATSRTSADTQYF; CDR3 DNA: TGTGCCACCAGCAGAACCTCTGCGGATACGCAGTATTTT
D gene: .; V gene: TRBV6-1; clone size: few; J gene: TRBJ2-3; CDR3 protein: CASSESPQGTDTQYF; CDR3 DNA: TGTGCCAGCAGTGAATCCCCGCAGGGCACAGATACGCAGTATTTT
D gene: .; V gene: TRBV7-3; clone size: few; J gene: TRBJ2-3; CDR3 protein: CASSLRGAEDTQYF; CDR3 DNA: TGTGCCAGCAGCTTAAGAGGGGCCGAAGATACGCAGTATTTT
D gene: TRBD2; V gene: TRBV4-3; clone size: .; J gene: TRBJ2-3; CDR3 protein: CASSQDGIAGERLSSGTQYF; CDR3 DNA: TGCGCCAGCAGCCAAGATGGAATAGCGGGAGAACGGTTGTCCAGCGGTACGCAGTATTTT
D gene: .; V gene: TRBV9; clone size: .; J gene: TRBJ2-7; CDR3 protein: CASSVGDSSYEQYF; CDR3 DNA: TGTGCCAGCAGCGTAGGAGACAGCTCCTACGAGCAGTACTTC
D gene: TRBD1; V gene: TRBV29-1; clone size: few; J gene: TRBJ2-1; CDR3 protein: CSVEGQGAYEQFF; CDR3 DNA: TGCAGCGTTGAAGGACAGGGGGCGTATGAGCAGTTCTTC
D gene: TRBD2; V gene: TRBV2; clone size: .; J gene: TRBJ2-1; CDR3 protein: CASSGFSMRGDNEQFF; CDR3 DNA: TGTGCCAGCAGTGGATTCTCGATGCGGGGGGACAATGAGCAGTTCTTC
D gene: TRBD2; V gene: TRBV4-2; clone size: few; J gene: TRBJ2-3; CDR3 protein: CASSQPLGGSDTDTQYF; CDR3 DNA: TGTGCCAGCAGCCAACCCCTCGGCGGGAGCGACACAGATACGCAGTATTTT
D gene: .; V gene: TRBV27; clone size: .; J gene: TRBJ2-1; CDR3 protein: CASRPDNSYNEQFF; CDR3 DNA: TGTGCCAGCAGGCCCGACAACTCCTACAATGAGCAGTTCTTC
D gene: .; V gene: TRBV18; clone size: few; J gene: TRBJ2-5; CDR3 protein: CASSTGTGKEQETQYF; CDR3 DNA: TGTGCCAGCTCCACGGGAACAGGGAAAGAACAAGAGACCCAGTACTTC
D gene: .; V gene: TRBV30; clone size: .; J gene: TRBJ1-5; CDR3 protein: CAWSVSGYPHNQPQHF; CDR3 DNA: TGTGCCTGGAGTGTATCTGGGTACCCGCACAATCAGCCCCAGCATTTT
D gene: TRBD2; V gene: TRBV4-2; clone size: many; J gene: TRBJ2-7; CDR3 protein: CASSQEASGTSYEQYF; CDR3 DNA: TGTGCCAGCAGCCAAGAGGCTAGCGGGACTTCCTACGAGCAGTACTTC
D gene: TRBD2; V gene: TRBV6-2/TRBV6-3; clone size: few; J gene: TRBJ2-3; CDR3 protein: CASIPAGTSGGGPDTQYF; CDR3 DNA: TGTGCCAGCATCCCAGCCGGGACTAGCGGAGGAGGGCCTGATACGCAGTATTTT
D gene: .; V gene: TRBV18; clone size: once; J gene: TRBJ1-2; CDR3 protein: CASSPRPFASYTF; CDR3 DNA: TGTGCCAGCTCACCACGACCGTTTGCCAGCTACACCTTC
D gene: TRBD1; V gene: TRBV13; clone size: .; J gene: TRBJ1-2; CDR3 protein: CASSKGQGAVYGYTF; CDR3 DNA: TGTGCCAGCAGCAAAGGACAGGGGGCGGTCTATGGCTACACCTTC
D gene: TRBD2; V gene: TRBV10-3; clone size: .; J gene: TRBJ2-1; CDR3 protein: CAIRAEAGGYNEQFF; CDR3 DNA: TGTGCCATCAGGGCCGAAGCGGGAGGTTACAATGAGCAGTTCTTC
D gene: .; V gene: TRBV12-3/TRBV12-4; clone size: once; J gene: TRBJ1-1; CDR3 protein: CASSLGVGTEASF; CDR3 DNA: TGTGCCAGCAGTCTGGGGGTTGGCACTGAAGCTTCCTTT
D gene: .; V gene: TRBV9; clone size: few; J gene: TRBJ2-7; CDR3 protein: CASSEVVGDEQYF; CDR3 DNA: TGTGCCAGCAGCGAGGTAGTAGGGGACGAGCAGTACTTC
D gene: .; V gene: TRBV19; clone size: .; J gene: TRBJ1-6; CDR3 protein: CASSIMPRTRNNSPLHF; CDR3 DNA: TGTGCCAGTAGTATTATGCCTAGGACACGTAATAATTCACCCCTCCACTTT
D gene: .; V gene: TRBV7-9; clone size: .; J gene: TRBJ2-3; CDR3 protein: CASSVVGAALLPDTQYF; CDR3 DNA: TGTGCCAGCAGCGTCGTAGGGGCCGCCTTACTCCCGGATACGCAGTATTTT
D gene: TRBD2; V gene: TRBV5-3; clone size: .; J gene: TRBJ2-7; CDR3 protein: CAILTGLAGTRKIYEQYF; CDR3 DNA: TGTGCCATCCTCACGGGACTAGCGGGAACCAGGAAGATCTACGAGCAGTACTTC
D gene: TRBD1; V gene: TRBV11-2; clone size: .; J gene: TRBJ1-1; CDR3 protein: CASSLDQGAGPMNTEAFF; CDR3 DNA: TGTGCCAGCAGCTTAGATCAGGGGGCAGGTCCCATGAACACTGAAGCTTTCTTT
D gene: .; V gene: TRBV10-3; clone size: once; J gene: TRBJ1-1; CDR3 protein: CASTPGWNTEAFF; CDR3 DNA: TGTGCCTCGACCCCCGGGTGGAACACTGAAGCTTTCTTT
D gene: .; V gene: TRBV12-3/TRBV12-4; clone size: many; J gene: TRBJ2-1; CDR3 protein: CASNFGETSYNEQFF; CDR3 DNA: TGTGCCAGCAATTTCGGGGAGACTTCCTACAATGAGCAGTTCTTC
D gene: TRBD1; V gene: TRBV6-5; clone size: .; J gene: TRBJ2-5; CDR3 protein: CASSYSTGQETQYF; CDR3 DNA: TGTGCCAGCAGTTACTCGACAGGGCAGGAGACCCAGTACTTC
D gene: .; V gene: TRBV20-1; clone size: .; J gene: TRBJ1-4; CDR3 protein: CSVSQGGTIEKLFF; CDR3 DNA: TGCAGTGTCTCCCAAGGGGGAACGATTGAAAAACTGTTTTTT
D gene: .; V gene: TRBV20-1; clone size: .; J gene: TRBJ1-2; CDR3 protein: CSARDLSRQGYTF; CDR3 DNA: TGCAGTGCTAGAGATCTCAGTCGTCAGGGCTACACCTTC
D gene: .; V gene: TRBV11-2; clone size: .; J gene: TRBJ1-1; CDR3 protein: CASSSLRPNTEAFF; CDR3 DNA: TGTGCCAGCAGCTCTCTGCGGCCGAACACTGAAGCTTTCTTT
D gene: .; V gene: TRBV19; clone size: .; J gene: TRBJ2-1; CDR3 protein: CASSPRCGHYNEQFF; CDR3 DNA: TGTGCCAGTAGTCCAAGGTGCGGGCATTACAATGAGCAGTTCTTC
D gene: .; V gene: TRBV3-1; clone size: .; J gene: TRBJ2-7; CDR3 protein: CASSQFALAPSYEQYF; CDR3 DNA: TGTGCCAGCAGCCAGTTTGCCCTGGCCCCCTCCTACGAGCAGTACTTC
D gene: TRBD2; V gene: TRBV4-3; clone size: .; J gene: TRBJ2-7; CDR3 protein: CASSPLAGDLYEQYF; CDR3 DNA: TGCGCCAGCAGTCCTCTAGCGGGAGATCTATACGAGCAGTACTTC
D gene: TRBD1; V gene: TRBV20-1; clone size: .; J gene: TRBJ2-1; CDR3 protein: CSATGQGWNEQFF; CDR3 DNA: TGCAGTGCTACGGGACAGGGTTGGAATGAGCAGTTCTTC
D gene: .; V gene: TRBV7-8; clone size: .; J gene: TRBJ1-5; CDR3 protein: CASSPSLLINQPQHF; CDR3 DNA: TGTGCCAGCAGCCCGAGTCTTCTGATCAATCAGCCCCAGCATTTT
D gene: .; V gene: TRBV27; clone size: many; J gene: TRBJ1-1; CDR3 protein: CASRATRGVTEAFF; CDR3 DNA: TGTGCCAGCAGGGCTACGAGGGGGGTCACTGAAGCTTTCTTT
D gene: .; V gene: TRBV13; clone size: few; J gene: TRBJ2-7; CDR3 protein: CASSFVGRIYEQYF; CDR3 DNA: TGTGCCAGCAGCTTCGTTGGGAGAATCTACGAGCAGTACTTC
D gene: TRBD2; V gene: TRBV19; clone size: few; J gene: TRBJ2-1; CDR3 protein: CASSVIGGLAYNEQFF; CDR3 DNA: TGTGCCAGTAGTGTAATAGGTGGACTAGCGTACAATGAGCAGTTCTTC
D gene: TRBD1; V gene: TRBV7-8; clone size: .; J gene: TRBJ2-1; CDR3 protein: CASSHPGQGYDNEQFF; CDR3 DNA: TGTGCCAGCAGCCATCCGGGACAGGGCTACGACAATGAGCAGTTCTTC
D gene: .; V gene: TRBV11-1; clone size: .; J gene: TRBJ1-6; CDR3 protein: CASNWWPSGESVNSPLHF; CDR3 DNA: TGTGCCAGCAACTGGTGGCCTTCAGGGGAGAGCGTAAATTCACCCCTCCACTTT
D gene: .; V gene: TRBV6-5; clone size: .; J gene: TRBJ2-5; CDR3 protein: CASSYSPRGRETQYF; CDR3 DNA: TGTGCCAGCAGTTACTCGCCCAGGGGCAGAGAGACCCAGTACTTC